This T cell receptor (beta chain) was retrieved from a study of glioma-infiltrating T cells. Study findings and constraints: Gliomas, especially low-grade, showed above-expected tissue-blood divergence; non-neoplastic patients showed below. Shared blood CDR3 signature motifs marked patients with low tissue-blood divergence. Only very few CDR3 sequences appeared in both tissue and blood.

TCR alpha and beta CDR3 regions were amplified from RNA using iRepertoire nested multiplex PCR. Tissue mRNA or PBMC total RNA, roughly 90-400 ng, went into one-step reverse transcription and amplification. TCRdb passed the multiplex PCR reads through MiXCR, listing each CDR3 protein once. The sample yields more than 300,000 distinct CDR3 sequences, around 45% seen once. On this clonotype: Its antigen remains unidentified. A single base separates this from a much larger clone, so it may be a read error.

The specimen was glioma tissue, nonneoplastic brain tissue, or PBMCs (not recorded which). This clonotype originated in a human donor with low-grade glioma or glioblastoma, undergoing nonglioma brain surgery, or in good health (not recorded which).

In nucleotides, the CDR3 is TGTGCCAGCACCCTGGCCGCATCTAACTATAGCTACACCTTC. As protein: CASTLAASNYSYTF. This chain joins TRBV28 and TRBJ1-2; no definite D call. The CDR3 totals 14 residues. Germline V gene lookup returns CDR1 MDHEN and CDR2 SYDVKM.